This T cell receptor (beta chain) appears in the sequencing data of a study of blood T cells in healthy people across ages. Using a J-beta primer mix together with a sample-barcoded 5' primer, a second PCR was run for about 6 to 11 cycles. From the 5' RACE reads, TCRdb called clonotypes with MiXCR, one entry per CDR3 protein. The table has just over 800,000 distinct CDR3 sequences, roughly 60% seen once. Peripheral blood, around 9.4 milliliters per donor, was collected. Study outcomes and limitations: The study found TCR beta diversity correlated strongly with naive T cell percentage. With donor CMV status unknown, expanded clonotype changes were possibly confounded.

Concerning this clonotype itself: Its antigen remains unidentified. An end of the junction differs from the germline gene, which may be a read error.

Germline lookup yields CDR1 MDHEN and CDR2 SYDVKM. There are 18 residues in the CDR3. The chain recombines TRBV28 with TRBJ2-6, with D perhaps TRBD2 (6 bases). The sample consisted of blood. This TCR was recovered from a man between 25 and 39 years old in good health. The CDR3 reads CACSEIPPGSSGANVLTF. DNA of the CDR3: TGTGCCTGCAGTGAAATCCCCCCCGGGAGCTCTGGGGCCAACGTCCTGACTTTC.